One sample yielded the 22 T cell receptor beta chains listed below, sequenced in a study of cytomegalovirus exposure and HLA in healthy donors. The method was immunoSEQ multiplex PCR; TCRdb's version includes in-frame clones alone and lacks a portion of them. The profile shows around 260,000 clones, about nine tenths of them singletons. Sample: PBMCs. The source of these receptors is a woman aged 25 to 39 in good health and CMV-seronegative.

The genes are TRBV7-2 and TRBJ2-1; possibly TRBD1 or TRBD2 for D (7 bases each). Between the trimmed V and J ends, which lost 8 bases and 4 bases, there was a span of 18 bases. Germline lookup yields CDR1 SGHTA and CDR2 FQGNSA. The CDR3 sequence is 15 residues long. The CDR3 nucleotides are TGTGCCAGCGCCAGACCAGGGGGACTATACAATGAGCAGTTCTTC. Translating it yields CASARPGGLYNEQFF. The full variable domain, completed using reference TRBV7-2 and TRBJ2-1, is GAGVSQSPSNKVTEKGKDVELRCDPISGHTALYWYRQSLGQGLEFLIYFQGNSAPDKSGLPSDRFSAERTGGSVSTLTIQRTQQEDSAVYLCASARPGGLYNEQFFGPGTRLTVL.

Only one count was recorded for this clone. This CDR3 is CASSPETGRLAKNIQYF. The CDR3 DNA reads TGTGCCAGTAGTCCAGAGACGGGGCGCCTAGCCAAAAACATTCAGTACTTC. The genes are TRBV19 and TRBJ2-4, with D perhaps given as TRBD1 or TRBD2 (5 bases each). CDR1 and CDR2 (germline): LNHDA, SQIVND (reference sequence). The CDR3 spans 17 residues. Trimming stripped 5 bases from V and 0 bases from J, with 17 bases between.

CDR3 residues: CASSPLGGRAESGELFF. The CDR3 DNA reads as TGTGCCAGCAGCCCCCTCGGGGGAAGGGCCGAATCCGGGGAGCTGTTTTTT. The chain joins TRBV7-3 to TRBJ2-2, with a weak D call TRBD2 (6 bases). With 5 bases removed from V and 6 bases from J, the gap between germline ends came to 22 bases. There are 17 residues in the CDR3. CDR1 is SGHTA and CDR2 is FQGTGA in the germline V gene.

CDR3: CASSPGASGTTQYF. The DNA of the CDR3 is TGTGCCAGCAGCCCTGGGGCTAGCGGCACAACCCAGTACTTC. The chain has TRBV5-4 and TRBJ2-5; TRBD2 agrees at 7 bases. V lost 4 bases to trimming and J lost 8 bases; unmatched junction nucleotides: 11. This CDR3 spans 14 amino acids. Germline V CDR1 and CDR2: SGHNT, YYREEE (reference sequence).

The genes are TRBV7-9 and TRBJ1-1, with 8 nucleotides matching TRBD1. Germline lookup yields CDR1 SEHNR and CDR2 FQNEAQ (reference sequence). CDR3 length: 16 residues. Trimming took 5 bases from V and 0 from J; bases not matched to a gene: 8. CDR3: CASSGTGTGVNTEAFF. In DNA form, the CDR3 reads TGTGCCAGCAGCGGCACCGGGACAGGCGTGAACACTGAAGCTTTCTTT.

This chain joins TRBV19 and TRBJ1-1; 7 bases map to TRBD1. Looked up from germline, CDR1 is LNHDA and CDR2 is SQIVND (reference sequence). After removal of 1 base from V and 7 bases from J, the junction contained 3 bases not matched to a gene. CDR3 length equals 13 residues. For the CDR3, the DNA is TGTGCCAGTAGTATAGGGGGACAGATTGAAGCTTTCTTT. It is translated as CASSIGGQIEAFF.

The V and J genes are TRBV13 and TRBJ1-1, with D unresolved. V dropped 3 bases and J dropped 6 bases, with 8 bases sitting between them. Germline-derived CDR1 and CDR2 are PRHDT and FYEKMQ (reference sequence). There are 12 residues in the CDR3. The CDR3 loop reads CASSLGRSEAFF. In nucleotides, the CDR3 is TGTGCCAGCAGCTTGGGGAGGTCTGAAGCTTTCTTT.

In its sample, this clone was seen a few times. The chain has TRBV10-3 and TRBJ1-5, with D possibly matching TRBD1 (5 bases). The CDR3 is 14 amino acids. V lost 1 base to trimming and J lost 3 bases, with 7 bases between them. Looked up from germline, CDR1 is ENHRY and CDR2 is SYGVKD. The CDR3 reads CAISELGDNQPQHF. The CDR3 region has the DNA TGTGCCATCAGTGAGTTAGGGGACAATCAGCCCCAGCATTTT.

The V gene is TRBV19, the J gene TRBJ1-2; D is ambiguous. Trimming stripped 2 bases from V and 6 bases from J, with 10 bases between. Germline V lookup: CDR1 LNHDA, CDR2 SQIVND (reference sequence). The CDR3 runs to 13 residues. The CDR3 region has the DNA TGTGCCAGTAGTATATTTTTAGGAGATGGCTACACCTTC. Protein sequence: CASSIFLGDGYTF.

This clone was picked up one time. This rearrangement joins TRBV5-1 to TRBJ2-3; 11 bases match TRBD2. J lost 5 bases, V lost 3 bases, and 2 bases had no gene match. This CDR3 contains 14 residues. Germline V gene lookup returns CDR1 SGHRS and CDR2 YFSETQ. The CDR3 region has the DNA TGCGCCAGCAGCTCCGGACTAGCGGGAGATACGCAGTATTTT. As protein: CASSSGLAGDTQYF.

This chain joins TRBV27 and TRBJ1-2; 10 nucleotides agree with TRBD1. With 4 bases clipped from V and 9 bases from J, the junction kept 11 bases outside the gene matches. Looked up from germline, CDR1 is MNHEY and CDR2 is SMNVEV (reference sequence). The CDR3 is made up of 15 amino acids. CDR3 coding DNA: TGTGCCAGCAGTTACCTGACAGGGGGCGAACGAAGCTACACCTTC. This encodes CASSYLTGGERSYTF.

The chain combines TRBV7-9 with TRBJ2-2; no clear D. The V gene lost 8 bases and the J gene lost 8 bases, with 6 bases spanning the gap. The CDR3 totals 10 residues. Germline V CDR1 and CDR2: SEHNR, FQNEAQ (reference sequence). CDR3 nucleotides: TGTGCCAGCGGGGATGGGGAGCTGTTTTTT. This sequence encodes CASGDGELFF.

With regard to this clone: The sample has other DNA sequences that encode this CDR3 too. In DNA form, the CDR3 reads TGTGCCAGCAGCTTTGGGCAGACCTACGAGCAGTACTTC. This gives the protein CASSFGQTYEQYF. The chain employs TRBV5-6 and TRBJ2-7; no clear D gene. The CDR3 contains 13 residues. V shed 2 bases and J shed 2 bases, with 8 bases lying between them. CDR1 and CDR2 (germline): SGHDT, YYEEEE.

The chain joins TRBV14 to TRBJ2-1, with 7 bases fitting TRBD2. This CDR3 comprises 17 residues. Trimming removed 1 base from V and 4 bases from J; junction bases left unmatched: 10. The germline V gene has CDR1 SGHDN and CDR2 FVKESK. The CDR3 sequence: CASSQARGGPGYNEQFF. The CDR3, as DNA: TGTGCCAGCAGCCAAGCGAGGGGAGGGCCGGGGTACAATGAGCAGTTCTTC.

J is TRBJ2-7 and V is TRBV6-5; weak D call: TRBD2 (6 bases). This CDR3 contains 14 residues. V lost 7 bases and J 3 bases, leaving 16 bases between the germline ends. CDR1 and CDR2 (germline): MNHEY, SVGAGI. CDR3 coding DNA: TGTGCCAGCACCGGGGGTTTGAGTGGCTACGAGCAGTACTTC. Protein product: CASTGGLSGYEQYF.

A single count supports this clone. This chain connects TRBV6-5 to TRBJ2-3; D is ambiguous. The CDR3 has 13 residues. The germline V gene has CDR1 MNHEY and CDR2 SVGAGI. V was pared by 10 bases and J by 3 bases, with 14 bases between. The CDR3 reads CATTGPMTDTQYF. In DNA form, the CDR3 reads TGTGCCACCACCGGGCCTATGACAGATACGCAGTATTTT.

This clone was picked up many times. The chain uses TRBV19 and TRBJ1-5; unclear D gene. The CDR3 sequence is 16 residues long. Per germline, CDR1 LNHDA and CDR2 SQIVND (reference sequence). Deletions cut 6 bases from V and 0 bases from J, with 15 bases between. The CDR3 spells CASSADREYSNQPQHF. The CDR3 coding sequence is TGTGCCAGTAGCGCCGATCGGGAGTATAGCAATCAGCCCCAGCATTTT.

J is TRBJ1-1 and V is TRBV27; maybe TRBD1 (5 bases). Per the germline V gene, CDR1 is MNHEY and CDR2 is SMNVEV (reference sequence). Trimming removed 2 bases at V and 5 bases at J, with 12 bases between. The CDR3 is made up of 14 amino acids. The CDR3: CASSLRGGQTEAFF. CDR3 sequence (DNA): TGTGCCAGCAGTTTAAGGGGTGGACAAACTGAAGCTTTCTTT.

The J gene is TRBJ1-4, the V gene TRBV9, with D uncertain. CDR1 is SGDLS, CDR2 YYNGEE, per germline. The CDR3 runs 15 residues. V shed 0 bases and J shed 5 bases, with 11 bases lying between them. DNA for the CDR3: TGTGCCAGCAGCGTAGGGGCGCAGACGAATGAAAAACTGTTTTTT. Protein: CASSVGAQTNEKLFF.

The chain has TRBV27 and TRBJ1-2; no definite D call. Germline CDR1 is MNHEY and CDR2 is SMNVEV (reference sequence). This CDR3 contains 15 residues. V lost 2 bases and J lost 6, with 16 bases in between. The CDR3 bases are TGTGCCAGCAGTTTAACCCAGGCAGGCTTGCATGGCTACACCTTC. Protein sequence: CASSLTQAGLHGYTF.

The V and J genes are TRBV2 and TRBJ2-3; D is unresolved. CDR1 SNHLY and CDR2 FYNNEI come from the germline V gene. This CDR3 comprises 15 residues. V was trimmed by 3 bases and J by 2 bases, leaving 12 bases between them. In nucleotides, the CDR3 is TGTGCCAGCAGTGACCCCAAAGAGTTCACAGATACGCAGTATTTT. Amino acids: CASSDPKEFTDTQYF.

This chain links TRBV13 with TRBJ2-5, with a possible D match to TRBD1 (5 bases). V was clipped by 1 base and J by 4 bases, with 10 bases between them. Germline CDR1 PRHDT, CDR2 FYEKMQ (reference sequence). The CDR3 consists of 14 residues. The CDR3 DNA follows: TGTGCCAGCAGCTTAGCAGGGCAGATAGAGACCCAGTACTTC. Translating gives CASSLAGQIETQYF.